This is a list of T cell receptor beta chains from one sample in a study of cytomegalovirus exposure and HLA in healthy donors. The method was immunoSEQ multiplex PCR; TCRdb's version includes in-frame clones alone and lacks a portion of them. The repertoire holds 85,000 to 120,000 clones, with around 79% as singletons. The sample consisted of PBMCs. All receptors come from a man aged 55 to 70 in good health and CMV-seronegative. CDR3s include the opening cysteine and the closing phenylalanine or tryptophan. D genes are given only for firm matches. Size values are once, few and many counts, or a class for expanded clones, and some rows have none.

TRBV11-2	TRBJ1-3	TRBD1	NA	TGTGCCAGCAGCTCGGGGACAGGGGAGAACACCATATATTTT	CASSSGTGENTIYF
TRBV6-1	TRBJ1-5	NA	NA	TGTGCCAGCAGGGACCCTGACAGGCCCCAGCATTTT	CASRDPDRPQHF
TRBV2	TRBJ1-5	NA	NA	TGTGCCAGCAGCGCCGAGGGGAGGGATCAGCCCCAGCATTTT	CASSAEGRDQPQHF
TRBV4-2	TRBJ2-5	TRBD2	few	TGTGCCAGCAGCCAAGAAGGCCAGCGGGGGGGCGGGGCGATCGAGACCCAGTACTTC	CASSQEGQRGGGAIETQYF
TRBV9	TRBJ2-1	NA	NA	TGTGCCAGCAGCGTAGTGGCGGGCGGCCCCAATGAGCAGTTCTTC	CASSVVAGGPNEQFF
TRBV11-2	TRBJ1-4	NA	few	TGTGCCAGCAGCTTAGATCTGCGGGAAAAACTGTTTTTT	CASSLDLREKLFF
TRBV18	TRBJ2-5	NA	NA	TGTGCCAGCTCACCAAGGCAGGGAGGCGGAGAGACCCAGTACTTC	CASSPRQGGGETQYF
TRBV7-6	TRBJ2-5	TRBD2	few	TGTGCCAGCAGCTTTCCGGGACTAGCGGGTATAGAGACCCAGTACTTC	CASSFPGLAGIETQYF
TRBV10-3	TRBJ1-1	TRBD1	few	TGTGCCATCAGGGGGACAGGGTGGACTTCTGAAGCTTTCTTT	CAIRGTGWTSEAFF
TRBV2	TRBJ2-1	TRBD2	NA	TGTGCCAGCAGTGGGACTAGCGGCCGCTCCTACAATGAGCAGTTCTTC	CASSGTSGRSYNEQFF
TRBV2	TRBJ1-6	NA	few	TGTGCCAGCAATGCGTGGCAGGGGAATTCACCCCTCCACTTT	CASNAWQGNSPLHF
TRBV28	TRBJ1-1	TRBD1	NA	TGTGCCAGCGGGACAGGGGGACTCAACACTGAAGCTTTCTTT	CASGTGGLNTEAFF
TRBV7-2	TRBJ1-1	NA	NA	TGTGCCAGCAGCTTAGGGACAACCACTGAAGCTTTCTTT	CASSLGTTTEAFF
TRBV10-3	TRBJ2-3	NA	NA	TGTGCCATCAGTGGGCTTCCGGGAGATACGCAGTATTTT	CAISGLPGDTQYF
TRBV6-5	TRBJ2-2	NA	NA	TGTGCCAGCAAAAGGGGGTCCGGGGAGCTGTTTTTT	CASKRGSGELFF
TRBV6-1	TRBJ2-3	TRBD2	NA	TGTGCCAGCAGTCTAGCGGGGGGGCCAGATACGCAGTATTTT	CASSLAGGPDTQYF
TRBV7-4	TRBJ2-1	NA	NA	TGTGCCAGCAGCTCCGGGGGGCGCGATGAGCAGTTCTTC	CASSSGGRDEQFF
TRBV21-1	TRBJ1-2	NA	NA	TGTGCCAGCAGCAAAAAAGTGGTAGGTCGGAGCTATGGCTACACCTTC	CASSKKVVGRSYGYTF
TRBV7-6	TRBJ2-3	TRBD2	once	TGTGCCAGCAGCTTATTCGCGGGGGGGCCTTCAGATACGCAGTATTTT	CASSLFAGGPSDTQYF
TRBV27	TRBJ1-2	NA	NA	TGTGCCAGCAGTTTATCGGGGACACCCAATGGCTACACCTTC	CASSLSGTPNGYTF
TRBV6-5	TRBJ2-4	NA	NA	TGTGCCAGCAGTTACATGGCAGGGCTAGCCAAAAACATTCAGTACTTC	CASSYMAGLAKNIQYF
TRBV5-1	TRBJ2-2	TRBD1	NA	TGCGCCAGCAGCCTACAGGGGGTCCAAAACACCGGGGAGCTGTTTTTT	CASSLQGVQNTGELFF
TRBV5-1	TRBJ2-7	TRBD1	NA	TGCGCCAGCAGCCGCGGACAGGGGGGATCCTACGAGCAGTACTTC	CASSRGQGGSYEQYF
TRBV18	TRBJ2-6	TRBD1	NA	TGTGCCAGCTCACCCGTGACAGGGGTAGAGGTCAACGTCCTGACTTTC	CASSPVTGVEVNVLTF
TRBV6-5	TRBJ2-5	NA	NA	TGTGCCAGCAGTCAGACAGCAGAGACCCAGTACTTC	CASSQTAETQYF
TRBV6-5	TRBJ2-1	TRBD1	NA	TGTGCCAGCTGGGACAGGGCTTACAATGAGCAGTTCTTC	CASWDRAYNEQFF
TRBV5-5	TRBJ1-5	TRBD1	NA	TGTGCCAGCAGCTCGGGACAGGGGTTTTTGCCCCAGCATTTT	CASSSGQGFLPQHF
TRBV29-1	TRBJ1-4	NA	NA	TGCAGCGTTGGATTCGGGTTACGTGAAAAACTGTTTTTT	CSVGFGLREKLFF
TRBV7-9	TRBJ1-1	NA	once	TGTGCCAGCAGCCCTACAGGGTCTGAAGCTTTCTTT	CASSPTGSEAFF
TRBV29-1	TRBJ1-2	TRBD1	NA	TGCAGCGTCAAAAAAGGGGGCACGGCCTATGGCTACACCTTC	CSVKKGGTAYGYTF
TRBV14	TRBJ1-2	NA	few	TGTGCCAGCAGCCAAGGCGTCGCTAACTATGGCTACACCTTC	CASSQGVANYGYTF
TRBV6-1	TRBJ1-1	TRBD1	NA	TGTGCCAGCAGTACCCTCGACAGGGATAAGACTGAAGCTTTCTTT	CASSTLDRDKTEAFF
TRBV6-6	TRBJ2-5	TRBD2	NA	TGTGCCAGCAGGGCTCGGTCCGCGGGGGGTGAGACCCAGTACTTC	CASRARSAGGETQYF
TRBV15	TRBJ2-3	TRBD2	NA	TGTGCCACCAGCAGAAGTCGGGGGGACACAGATACGCAGTATTTT	CATSRSRGDTDTQYF
TRBV9	TRBJ1-1	NA	NA	TGTGCCAGCAGCCCCAGAGGGAGGGAAACTGAAGCTTTCTTT	CASSPRGRETEAFF
TRBV19	TRBJ1-5	NA	NA	TGTGCCAGTAGTGAGGCAACCCATCAGCCCCAGCATTTT	CASSEATHQPQHF
TRBV27	TRBJ1-5	TRBD1	NA	TGTGCCAGCAGTTTACGCAGGGGGCGGGAGCCCCAGCATTTT	CASSLRRGREPQHF
TRBV7-2	TRBJ1-6	NA	NA	TGTGCCAGCAGCTTAGCAGACAGTAGGCTCCACTTT	CASSLADSRLHF
TRBV9	TRBJ2-6	NA	NA	TGTGCCAGCAGCGTAGCTGGCGGAGGCTCTGGGGCCAACGTCCTGACTTTC	CASSVAGGGSGANVLTF
TRBV19	TRBJ2-3	TRBD2	NA	TGTGCCGTAGCCCCAGCACTAGCGGGGGGAGGTACGCAGTATTTT	CAVAPALAGGGTQYF
TRBV15	TRBJ1-2	TRBD1	NA	TGTGCCACCAGCAGAGATACAGGGGGCTTCTATGGCTACACCTTC	CATSRDTGGFYGYTF
TRBV2	TRBJ1-1	TRBD1	NA	TGTGCCGCAGACAGGGGGCGGAACACTGAAGCTTTCTTT	CAADRGRNTEAFF
TRBV11-2	TRBJ1-1	NA	NA	TGTGCCAGCAGCTTAGTGGCAGGGGTGGGCACTGAAGCTTTCTTT	CASSLVAGVGTEAFF
TRBV6-1	TRBJ2-7	NA	NA	TGTGCCAGCAGAGATCAGTACGAGCAGTACTTC	CASRDQYEQYF
TRBV6-5	TRBJ1-1	NA	once	TGTGCCAGCAGGGCCTTTCAGGGGAACACTGAAGCTTTCTTT	CASRAFQGNTEAFF
TRBV6-5	TRBJ1-5	NA	NA	TGTGCCAGCAGTTTTGCAGGCCTAAATCAGCCCCAGCATTTT	CASSFAGLNQPQHF
TRBV10-3	TRBJ2-1	NA	NA	TGTGCCACTTTAAAGGACAAAAACTACAATGAGCAGTTCTTC	CATLKDKNYNEQFF
TRBV19	TRBJ2-5	TRBD2	NA	TGTGCCAGTAGGATTAGCGGGGGGAAAGAGACCCAGTACTTC	CASRISGGKETQYF
TRBV27	TRBJ2-3	NA	NA	TGTGCCAGCAGCTTTAGGGGGAGCACAGATACGCAGTATTTT	CASSFRGSTDTQYF
TRBV27	TRBJ1-1	NA	NA	TGTGCCAGCAGTCCCTTTAGTTCCATGAACACTGAAGCTTTCTTT	CASSPFSSMNTEAFF
TRBV6-6	TRBJ1-5	NA	NA	TGTGCCAGCAGCCCTACTTGGGAGGGTCAGCCCCAGCATTTT	CASSPTWEGQPQHF
TRBV5-6	TRBJ2-3	NA	NA	TGTGCCAGCTCCTTCGGGGCAGATACGCAGTATTTT	CASSFGADTQYF
TRBV4-1	TRBJ1-1	TRBD1	NA	TGCGCCAGCAGGTATGGGACAGCGAACACTGAAGCTTTCTTT	CASRYGTANTEAFF